The 7 T cell receptor beta chains given below trace back to one sample, sequenced in a study of T cell responses to AZD1222 COVID-19 vaccine. Profiling relied on immunoSEQ multiplex PCR, and the TCRdb table lists in-frame clones only, not all of them. The data show around 87,000 clones, 75% to 90% seen once. Sequences were derived from peripheral blood, sampled 28 days after the second AZD1222 dose. These receptors were obtained from an adult who received the AZD1222 COVID-19 vaccine.

J is TRBJ1-2 and V is TRBV7-9; D unresolved. CDR3 length equals 17 residues. Germline V gene sequence: CDR1 SEHNR, CDR2 FQNEAQ (reference sequence). The V gene lost 5 bases and the J gene lost 12 bases, with 31 bases spanning the gap. The CDR3 nucleotides read TGTGCCAGCAGCCAAGTAACTTCTAGGTCGTTGTTGAAAGGTCACACCTTC. Translating it yields CASSQVTSRSLLKGHTF.

Here the CDR3 reads CASSLAVLYNEQFF. The CDR3 nucleotides are TGTGCCAGTTCCCTAGCGGTTCTCTACAATGAGCAGTTCTTC. The chain uses TRBV19 and TRBJ2-1; 7 bases are shared with TRBD2. Per germline, CDR1 LNHDA and CDR2 SQIVND (reference sequence). After removal of 8 bases from V and 3 bases from J, the junction contained 7 bases not matched to a gene. The CDR3 is 14 residues long. Complete variable domain (other parts from reference TRBV19 and TRBJ2-1): DGGITQSPKYLFRKEGQNVTLSCEQNLNHDAMYWYRQDPGQGLRLIYYSQIVNDFQKGDIAEGYSVSREKKESFPLTVTSAQKNPTAFYLCASSLAVLYNEQFFGPGTRLTVL.

V is TRBV10-3 and J is TRBJ2-3, with 7 bases fitting TRBD1. Germline values: CDR1 ENHRY, CDR2 SYGVKD. This CDR3 comprises 19 residues. J lost 0 bases, V lost 0 bases, and 12 bases had no gene match. In DNA form, the CDR3 reads TGTGCCATCAGTGAGTCAGGGCGAGGGGGCCCCACTAGCACAGATACGCAGTATTTT. Translated: CAISESGRGGPTSTDTQYF.

V is TRBV18 and J is TRBJ2-3; D possibly uses TRBD1 or TRBD2 (5 bases each). Germline CDR1 reads KGHSH; CDR2 reads LQKENI. The CDR3 consists of 11 residues. Trimming cost V 6 bases and J 11 bases, with 12 bases left between them. This CDR3 reads CASSLGVGQYF. The CDR3 DNA is TGTGCCAGCTCCCTGGGGGTTGGGCAGTATTTT.

The chain joins TRBV9 to TRBJ1-6, with D maybe TRBD1 (5 bases). The CDR3 totals 14 residues. Trimming took off 4 bases at V and 4 bases at J, with 9 bases between the two ends. The germline CDR1 and CDR2 sequences are SGDLS and YYNGEE. The CDR3 coding sequence is TGTGCCAGCAGCATCGGACAATATAATTCACCCCTCCACTTT. Translated, it gives CASSIGQYNSPLHF.

The chain carries TRBV7-9 and TRBJ1-6; D is unclear. From germline, CDR1 is SEHNR and CDR2 FQNEAQ (reference sequence). The CDR3 has 12 amino acids. V lost 6 bases to trimming and J lost 13 bases, with 13 bases between them. Here the CDR3 reads CASRRLDEPLHF. The CDR3 DNA sequence: TGTGCCAGCAGACGACTGGACGAGCCCCTCCACTTT.

This chain connects TRBV19 to TRBJ2-7, with D uncertain. Trimming took 0 bases from V and 1 from J, leaving 7 bases between them. Germline CDR1 is LNHDA and CDR2 is SQIVND (reference sequence). The CDR3 is 14 residues long. The CDR3 spells CASSIDHRSYEQYF. The CDR3 DNA reads TGTGCCAGTAGTATAGATCACAGATCCTACGAGCAGTACTTC.